The 2 T cell receptor beta chains below come from one sample, sequenced in a study of blood T cell repertoires in COVID-19. Sequencing used immunoSEQ multiplex PCR; TCRdb keeps in-frame clones, though not all of them. The sample yields 85,000 to 120,000 clones, roughly 81% seen once. Sequenced sample: peripheral blood. The source is a middle-aged man with active or convalescent COVID-19.

The sample holds one count of this clone. At one boundary the junction diverges from the germline segment, which might be a read error. The chain carries TRBV12-3 or TRBV12-4 and TRBJ2-7; TRBD1 is a possible D gene (6 bases). The CDR3 runs 11 residues. The CDR3 spells CASSKIRGMHF. DNA for the CDR3: TGTGCCAGCAGTAAAATCAGGGGAATGCACTTC.

This sequence joins TRBV14 and TRBJ2-7, with 7 bases identical to TRBD1. The CDR3 has 13 amino acids. CDR1 is SGHDN, CDR2 FVKESK, per germline. J lost 7 bases, V lost 3 bases, and 6 bases had no gene match. The CDR3 here is CASSHDRAGEQYF. The CDR3 DNA is TGTGCCAGCAGCCACGACAGGGCAGGGGAGCAGTACTTC. The full variable domain, completed using reference TRBV14 and TRBJ2-7, is EAGVTQFPSHSVIEKGQTVTLRCDPISGHDNLYWYRRVMGKEIKFLLHFVKESKQDESGMPNNRFLAERTGGTYSTLKVQPAELEDSGVYFCASSHDRAGEQYFGPGTRLTVT.